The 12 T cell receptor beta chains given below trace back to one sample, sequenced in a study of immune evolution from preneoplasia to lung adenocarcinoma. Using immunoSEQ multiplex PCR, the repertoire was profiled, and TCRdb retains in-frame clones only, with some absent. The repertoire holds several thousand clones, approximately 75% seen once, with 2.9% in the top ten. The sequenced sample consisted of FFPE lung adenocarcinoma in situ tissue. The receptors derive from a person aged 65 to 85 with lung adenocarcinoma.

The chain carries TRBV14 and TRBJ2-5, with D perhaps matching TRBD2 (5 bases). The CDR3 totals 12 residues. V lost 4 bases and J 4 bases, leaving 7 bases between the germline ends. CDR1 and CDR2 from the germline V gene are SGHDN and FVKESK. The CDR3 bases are TGTGCCAGCAGCCCCGGAGGAGAGACCCAGTACTTC. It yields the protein CASSPGGETQYF.

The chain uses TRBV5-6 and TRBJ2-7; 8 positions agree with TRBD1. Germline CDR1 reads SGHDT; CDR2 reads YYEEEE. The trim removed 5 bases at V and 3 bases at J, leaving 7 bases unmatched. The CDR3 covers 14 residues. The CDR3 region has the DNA TGTGCCAGCAGTAGGGCCGGGACAGGCTACGAGCAGTACTTC. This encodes CASSRAGTGYEQYF.

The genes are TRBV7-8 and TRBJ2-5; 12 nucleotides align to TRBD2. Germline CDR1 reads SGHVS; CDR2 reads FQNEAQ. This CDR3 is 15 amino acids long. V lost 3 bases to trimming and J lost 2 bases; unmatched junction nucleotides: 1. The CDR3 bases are TGTGCCAGCAGCTTGCTAGCGGGGGGGCAAGAGACCCAGTACTTC. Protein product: CASSLLAGGQETQYF.

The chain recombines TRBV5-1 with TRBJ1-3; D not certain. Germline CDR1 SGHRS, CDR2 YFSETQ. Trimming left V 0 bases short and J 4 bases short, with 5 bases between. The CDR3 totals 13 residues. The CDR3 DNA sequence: TGCGCCAGCAGCTTGGCCGGGGGAAACACCATATATTTT. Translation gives CASSLAGGNTIYF.

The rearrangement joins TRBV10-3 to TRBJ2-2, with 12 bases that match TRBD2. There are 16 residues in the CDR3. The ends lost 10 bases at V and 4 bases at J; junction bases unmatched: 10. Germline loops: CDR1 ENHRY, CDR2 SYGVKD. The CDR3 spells CATGLAGRRGTGELFF. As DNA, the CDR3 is TGTGCCACAGGACTAGCGGGGCGCCGGGGCACCGGGGAGCTGTTTTTT.

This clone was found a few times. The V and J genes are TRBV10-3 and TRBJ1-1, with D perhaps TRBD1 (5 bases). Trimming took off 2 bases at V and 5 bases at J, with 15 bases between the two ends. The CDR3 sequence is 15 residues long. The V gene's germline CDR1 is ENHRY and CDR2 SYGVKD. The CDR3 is CAISEILGVGTEAFF. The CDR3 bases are TGTGCCATCAGTGAGATTTTAGGGGTAGGAACTGAAGCTTTCTTT.

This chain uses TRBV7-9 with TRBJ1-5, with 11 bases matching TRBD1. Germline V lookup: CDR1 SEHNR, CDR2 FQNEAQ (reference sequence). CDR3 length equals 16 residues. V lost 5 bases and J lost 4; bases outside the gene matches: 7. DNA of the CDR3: TGTGCCAGCAGCCGGGACAGGGGGACCAAAAATCAGCCCCAGCATTTT. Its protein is CASSRDRGTKNQPQHF.

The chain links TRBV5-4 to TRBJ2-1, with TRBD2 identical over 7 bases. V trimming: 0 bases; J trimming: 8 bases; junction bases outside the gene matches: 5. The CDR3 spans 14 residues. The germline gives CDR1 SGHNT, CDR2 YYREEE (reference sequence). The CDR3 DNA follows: TGTGCCAGCAGCTTGGGGCGGGAGTGGGATGAGCAGTTCTTC. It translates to CASSLGREWDEQFF.

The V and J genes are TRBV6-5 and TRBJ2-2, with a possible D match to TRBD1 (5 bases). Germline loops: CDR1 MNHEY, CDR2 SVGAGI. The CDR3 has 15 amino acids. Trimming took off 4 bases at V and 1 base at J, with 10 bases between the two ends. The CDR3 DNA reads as TGTGCCAGCAGTTTCAGCCAGGGGAACACCGGGGAGCTGTTTTTT. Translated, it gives CASSFSQGNTGELFF.

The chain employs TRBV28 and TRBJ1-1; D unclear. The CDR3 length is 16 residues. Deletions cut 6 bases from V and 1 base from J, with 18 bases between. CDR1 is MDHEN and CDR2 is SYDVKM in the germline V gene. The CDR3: CASSPRILRRNTEAFF. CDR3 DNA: TGTGCCAGCAGCCCGAGAATACTAAGGAGGAACACTGAAGCTTTCTTT.

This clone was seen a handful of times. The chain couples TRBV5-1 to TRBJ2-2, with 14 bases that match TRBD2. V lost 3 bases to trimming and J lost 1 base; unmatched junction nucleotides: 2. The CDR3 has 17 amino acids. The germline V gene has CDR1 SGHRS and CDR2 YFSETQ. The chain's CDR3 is CASSSGLAGENTGELFF. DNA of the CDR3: TGCGCCAGCAGCTCGGGACTAGCGGGAGAGAACACCGGGGAGCTGTTTTTT.

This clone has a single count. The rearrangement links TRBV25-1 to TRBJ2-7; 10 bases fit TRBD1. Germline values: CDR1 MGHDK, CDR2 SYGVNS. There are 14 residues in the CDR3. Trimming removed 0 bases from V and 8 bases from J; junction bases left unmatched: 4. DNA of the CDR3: TGTGCCAGCAGTGAATACCGGGACAGGGGTAAGCAGTACTTC. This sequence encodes CASSEYRDRGKQYF.